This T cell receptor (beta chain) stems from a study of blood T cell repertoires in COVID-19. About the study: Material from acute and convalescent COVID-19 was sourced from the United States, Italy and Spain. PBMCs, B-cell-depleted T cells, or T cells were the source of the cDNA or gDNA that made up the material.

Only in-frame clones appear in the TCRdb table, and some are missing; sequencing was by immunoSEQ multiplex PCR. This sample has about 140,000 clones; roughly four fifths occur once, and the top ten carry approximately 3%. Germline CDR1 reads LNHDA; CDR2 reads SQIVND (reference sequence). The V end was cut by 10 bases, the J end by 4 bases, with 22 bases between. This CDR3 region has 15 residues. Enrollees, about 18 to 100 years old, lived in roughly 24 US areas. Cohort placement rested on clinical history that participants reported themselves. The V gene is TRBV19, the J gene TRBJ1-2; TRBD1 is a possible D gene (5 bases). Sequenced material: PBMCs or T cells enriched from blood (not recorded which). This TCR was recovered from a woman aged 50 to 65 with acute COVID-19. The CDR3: CATSLERGPSYGYTF. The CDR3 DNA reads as TGTGCCACCTCTCTCGAAAGGGGCCCAAGCTATGGCTACACCTTC.